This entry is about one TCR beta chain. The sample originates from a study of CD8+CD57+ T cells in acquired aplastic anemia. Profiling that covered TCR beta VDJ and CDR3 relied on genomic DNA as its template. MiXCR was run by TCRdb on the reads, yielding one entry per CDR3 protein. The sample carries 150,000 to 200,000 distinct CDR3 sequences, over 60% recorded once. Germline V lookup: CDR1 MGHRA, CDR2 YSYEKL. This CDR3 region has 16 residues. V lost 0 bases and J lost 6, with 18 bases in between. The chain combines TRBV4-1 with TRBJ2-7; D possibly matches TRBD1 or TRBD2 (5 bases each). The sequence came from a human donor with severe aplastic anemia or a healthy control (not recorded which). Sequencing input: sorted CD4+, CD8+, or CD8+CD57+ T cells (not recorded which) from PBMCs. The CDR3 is CASSQESTGTLGEQYF. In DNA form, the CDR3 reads TGCGCCAGCAGCCAAGAATCAACGGGGACCCTGGGCGAGCAGTACTTC.